This is a list of T cell receptor beta chains from one sample in a study of CXCR3-negative and CXCR3-positive naive CD8 T cells. TCRdb reanalyzed the 5' RACE reads, giving one entry per CDR3 protein sequence and no DNA. Its clone listing holds some 47,000 distinct CDR3 sequences. The source material was naive CXCR3+ CD8+ T cells from blood. These receptors all come from a human donor in good health. Some clones in this sample may be carry-over from other donors' samples. The CDR3 runs from the conserved cysteine through the conserved F or W. Expanded clones are given a class, and other clones once, few, many or no size at all.

j_call cdr3_length v_call clone_size cdr3_aa
TRBJ1-5 16 TRBV7-9 - CASSSPVGGGHQPQHF
TRBJ1-2 14 TRBV7-9 - CASSFSPADYGYTF
TRBJ1-5 16 TRBV15 - CATSRRPGGAIQPQHF
TRBJ2-1 16 TRBV4-1 - CASSPTGQGPYNEQFF
TRBJ2-7 13 TRBV4-3 - CASSQDMGGEQYF
TRBJ2-5 17 TRBV7-7 - CASSLEMPGSSKETQYF
TRBJ2-1 15 TRBV5-5 - CASRTGLAGDNEQFF
TRBJ2-2 17 TRBV27 - CASSSAPRTINTGELFF
TRBJ2-2 11 TRBV12-3/TRBV12-4 - CAEKVAGELFF
TRBJ2-1 13 TRBV5-1 - CASSSADDYRPIF
TRBJ1-2 14 TRBV7-9 - CASSDRGVNYGYTF
TRBJ2-3 15 TRBV7-9 - CASSTRDRGQDTQYF
TRBJ1-3 16 TRBV4-3 - CASSHAPGLGGNTIYF
TRBJ2-7 15 TRBV20-1 - CSARTPGTGVYEQYF
TRBJ1-1 15 TRBV9 - CASSLGTGGNTEAFF
TRBJ2-2 13 TRBV29-1 medium-sized CSVTDWSTGELFF
TRBJ2-1 15 TRBV7-3 - CASSLSPSGVDEQFF
TRBJ1-1 13 TRBV7-9 - CASSPIGYTEAFF
TRBJ1-1 11 TRBV2 - CASRVGTEAFF
TRBJ1-1 13 TRBV19 - CASQSGGLTEAFF
TRBJ2-1 17 TRBV7-9 - CASSRSLAGGHYNEQFF
TRBJ1-3 15 TRBV20-1 - CSATPGPHSGNTIYF
TRBJ2-1 15 TRBV7-9 - CASSYPGQNVNEQFF
TRBJ1-2 13 TRBV20-1 - CSAPGQGAIGYTF
TRBJ2-1 13 TRBV7-9 - CASSGGEYNEQFF
TRBJ2-1 13 TRBV6-2/TRBV6-3 - CASSHVQPDEQFF
TRBJ2-5 16 TRBV25-1 - CASSDYRAYDQETQYF
TRBJ2-7 14 TRBV12-3/TRBV12-4 - CASSVQGSSYEQYF
TRBJ2-7 12 TRBV7-8 - CASTPPDYEQYF
TRBJ2-2 16 TRBV5-6 - CASSLGVAVNTGELFF
TRBJ2-2 17 TRBV5-1 - CAIPQRVHGPLGGELFF
TRBJ1-1 11 TRBV29-1 medium-sized CSVEGGTEAFF
TRBJ2-3 15 TRBV6-5 - CASSYMAGSTDTQYF
TRBJ1-1 14 TRBV5-1 - CASTAGDSNWEAFF
TRBJ1-2 14 TRBV13 - CASSLGGGGYGYTF
TRBJ2-7 14 TRBV12-3/TRBV12-4 - CASSLGWGSYEQYF
TRBJ1-2 16 TRBV15 - CATSREAPGPRGGYTF
TRBJ2-7 16 TRBV6-2/TRBV6-3 - CASSYSGTGFDYEQYF
TRBJ2-7 14 TRBV4-3 - CASSHGQGFNEQYF
TRBJ1-1 14 TRBV3-1 - CASSQEGGHFEAFF
TRBJ2-3 14 TRBV6-5 - CASSPSPSTDTQYF
TRBJ2-7 14 TRBV6-2/TRBV6-3 - CASSYTPPGVEQYF
TRBJ2-3 14 TRBV11-3 - CASSSNGITDTQYF
TRBJ2-3 11 TRBV12-3/TRBV12-4 - CATLLGDTQYF
TRBJ2-5 16 TRBV6-5 - CASSPMGLAGEETQYF
TRBJ2-7 12 TRBV29-1 - CSVYGQTYEQYF
TRBJ2-2 15 TRBV20-1 - CSARVSATNTGELFF
TRBJ1-6 17 TRBV20-1 - CSAWGPSWPNYNSPLHF
TRBJ1-1 13 TRBV7-2 - CASRTGWAAEAFF
TRBJ2-1 13 TRBV28 - CASGTGDYNEQFF
TRBJ2-1 15 TRBV6-2/TRBV6-3 - CASSSGTGRVDEQFF
TRBJ1-1 15 TRBV11-2 - CASTNNRVFGTEAFF
TRBJ1-6 16 TRBV2 - CASSDPSSDRKSPLHF